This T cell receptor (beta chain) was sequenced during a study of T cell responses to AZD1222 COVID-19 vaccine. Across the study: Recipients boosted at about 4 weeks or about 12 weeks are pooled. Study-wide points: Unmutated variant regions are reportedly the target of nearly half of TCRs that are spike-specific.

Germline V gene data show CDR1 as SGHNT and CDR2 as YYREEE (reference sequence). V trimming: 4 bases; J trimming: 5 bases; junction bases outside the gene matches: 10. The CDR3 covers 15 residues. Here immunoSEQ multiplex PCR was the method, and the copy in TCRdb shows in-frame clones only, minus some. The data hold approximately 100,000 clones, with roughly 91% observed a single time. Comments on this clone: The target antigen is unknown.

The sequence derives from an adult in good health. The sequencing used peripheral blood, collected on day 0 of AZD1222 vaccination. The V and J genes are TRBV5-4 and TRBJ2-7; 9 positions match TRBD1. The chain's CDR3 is CASSLPGTGIHEQYF. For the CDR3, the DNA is TGTGCCAGCAGCCTCCCCGGGACAGGGATCCACGAGCAGTACTTC.